One and the same sample provided the 29 T cell receptor beta chains below, sequenced in a study of cytomegalovirus exposure and HLA in healthy donors. In the PCR, 60 Vbeta and 13 Jbeta primers were used. Method: immunoSEQ multiplex PCR; TCRdb's copy keeps in-frame clones and lacks some. Of about 110,000 clones listed, around 87% are singletons. Sequencing was carried out using PBMCs. Receptor source: a man between 40 and 49 years old in good health and CMV-seronegative.

This clone was observed a few times. The rearrangement links TRBV19 to TRBJ1-2; TRBD1 matches 7 bases. Trimming took 3 bases from V and 8 from J; bases not matched to a gene: 12. In germline, CDR1 is LNHDA, CDR2 SQIVND (reference sequence). The CDR3 length is 15 residues. The CDR3 spells CASSMEKTGPWGYTF. The DNA of the CDR3 is TGTGCCAGTAGTATGGAAAAGACAGGGCCTTGGGGCTACACCTTC.

Here the CDR3 reads CATSRASYQPQHF. Here the CDR3 DNA reads TGTGCCACCAGCAGAGCGAGTTATCAGCCCCAGCATTTT. This chain joins TRBV15 and TRBJ1-5; no definite D call. CDR1 LNHNV and CDR2 YYDKDF come from the germline V gene (reference sequence). The CDR3 has 13 amino acids. Between the trimmed V and J ends, which lost 1 base and 5 bases, there was a span of 6 bases.

The CDR3 region has the DNA TGTGCCAGCAGCGTAGTTGGAGGGACCGGGGAGCTGTTTTTT. Translated: CASSVVGGTGELFF. V and J are TRBV9 and TRBJ2-2; TRBD2 might be the D (6 bases). CDR1 SGDLS and CDR2 YYNGEE come from the germline V gene. CDR3 length equals 14 residues. Trimming stripped 0 bases from V and 5 bases from J, with 8 bases between.

The chain recombines TRBV29-1 with TRBJ1-2; 7 positions agree with TRBD1. With 6 bases clipped from V and 3 bases from J, the junction kept 10 bases outside the gene matches. The CDR3 loop spans 14 amino acids. Germline assignment: CDR1 SQVTM and CDR2 ANQGSEA. The CDR3 coding sequence is TGCAGCGTCGCATCCGACAGGGACGACTATGGCTACACCTTC. It specifies CSVASDRDDYGYTF.

J is TRBJ2-7 and V is TRBV29-1, with TRBD1 matching over 7 bases. Trimming at V came to 2 bases and at J to 1 base, leaving 5 bases not matched to a gene. Germline loops: CDR1 SQVTM, CDR2 ANQGSEA. The CDR3 sequence is 14 residues long. The CDR3 region is CSVEWQGESYEQYF. CDR3 DNA: TGCAGCGTTGAATGGCAGGGGGAGTCCTACGAGCAGTACTTC.

V usage is TRBV5-1 and J usage is TRBJ2-7; D ambiguous. V dropped 0 bases and J dropped 6 bases, with 10 bases sitting between them. The CDR3 has 13 amino acids. CDR1 and CDR2 from the germline V gene are SGHRS and YFSETQ. CDR3 nucleotide sequence: TGCGCCAGCAGCTTGGTGACTTTGGGCGAGCAGTACTTC. It yields the protein CASSLVTLGEQYF.

The genes are TRBV4-2 and TRBJ1-4; possible D gene TRBD1, 6 bases. This CDR3 has 16 residues. CDR1 is LGHNA and CDR2 is YNFKEQ in the germline V gene. Trimming cost V 0 bases and J 6 bases, with 14 bases left between them. As DNA, the CDR3 is TGTGCCAGCAGCCAAGATCCCGGACAGAGTCATGAAAAACTGTTTTTT. Its protein is CASSQDPGQSHEKLFF.

J is TRBJ2-4 and V is TRBV27; TRBD2 matches 10 bases. This CDR3 is 15 amino acids long. Germline assignment: CDR1 MNHEY and CDR2 SMNVEV (reference sequence). The junction had 12 bases not matched to a gene; V was cut back by 8 bases and J by 8 bases. As DNA, the CDR3 is TGTGCCAGCCAAGCGGGGGGGCTTGGGTTGGACATTCAGTACTTC. This translates into CASQAGGLGLDIQYF.

There are a few counts of this clone. The chain carries TRBV5-4 and TRBJ2-6, with D possibly TRBD2 on 6 matching bases. The CDR3 is made up of 15 amino acids. V was trimmed by 2 bases and J by 2 bases, leaving 8 bases between them. Germline values: CDR1 SGHNT, CDR2 YYREEE (reference sequence). CDR3 protein: CASSFGGAGANVLTF. In DNA, the CDR3 is TGTGCCAGCAGCTTCGGAGGGGCTGGGGCCAACGTCCTGACTTTC.

The chain has TRBV2 and TRBJ2-7, with TRBD1 matching over 7 bases. This CDR3 has 13 amino acids. The V and J ends lost 9 bases and 5 bases, in that order; junction bases with no gene match: 10. The V gene's germline CDR1 is SNHLY and CDR2 FYNNEI. The CDR3 region is CASRPLTGHEQYF. The CDR3, as DNA: TGTGCCAGTAGACCGTTGACAGGGCACGAGCAGTACTTC.

The chain uses TRBV5-8 and TRBJ1-4; D uncertain. V gave up 0 bases and J gave up 6 bases, with 12 bases separating them. This CDR3 has 15 residues. Germline V gene data show CDR1 as SGHTS and CDR2 as YDEGEE. The CDR3 DNA is TGTGCCAGCAGCTTGGGGTCAGTTCGGGATGAAAAACTGTTTTTT. Amino acid sequence: CASSLGSVRDEKLFF. Supplemented by reference TRBV5-8 and TRBJ1-4, the full variable domain reads EAGVTQSPTHLIKTRGQQATLRCSPISGHTSVYWYQQALGLGLQFLLWYDEGEERNRGNFPPRFSGRQFPNYSSELNVNALELEDSALYLCASSLGSVRDEKLFFGSGTQLSVL.

This chain uses TRBV2 with TRBJ2-2; D is perhaps TRBD2 (7 bases). Trimming stripped 3 bases from V and 6 bases from J, with 11 bases between. Germline CDR1 and CDR2: SNHLY and FYNNEI. The CDR3 extends over 14 amino acids. CDR3 loop: CASSEAGAPGELFF. The CDR3 bases are TGTGCCAGCAGTGAGGCGGGGGCCCCCGGGGAGCTGTTTTTT.

This clone has only a few counts. This chain connects TRBV2 to TRBJ2-3; TRBD2 aligns across 12 bases. V shed 7 bases, J shed 5 bases, and the junction held 10 bases outside the gene matches. Per the germline V gene, CDR1 is SNHLY and CDR2 is FYNNEI. This CDR3 has 16 residues. DNA of the CDR3: TGTGCCAGCACCTATGGGGGACTAGCGGGCCTAGATACGCAGTATTTT. Translation gives CASTYGGLAGLDTQYF.

The chain employs TRBV5-1 and TRBJ2-7; 13 nucleotides line up with TRBD2. Germline CDR1 SGHRS, CDR2 YFSETQ. This CDR3 region has 15 residues. Trimming at V came to 2 bases and at J to 4 bases, leaving 3 bases not matched to a gene. The chain's CDR3 is CASSLGLAGVYEQYF. The CDR3 region has the DNA TGCGCCAGCAGCTTAGGACTAGCGGGGGTTTACGAGCAGTACTTC.

This chain connects TRBV27 to TRBJ1-1, with a tentative D call TRBD1 (5 bases). V lost 5 bases to trimming and J lost 1 base, with 11 bases between them. The CDR3 extends over 14 amino acids. In germline, CDR1 is MNHEY, CDR2 SMNVEV (reference sequence). The CDR3, as DNA: TGTGCCAGCAGTCCAGGGTCAAGGAACACTGAAGCTTTCTTT. This codes for CASSPGSRNTEAFF.

The chain combines TRBV10-2 with TRBJ1-1, with D possibly being TRBD1 (6 bases). V was clipped by 0 bases and J by 7 bases, with 6 bases between them. From germline, CDR1 is WSHSY and CDR2 SAAADI. CDR3 length: 12 amino acids. The CDR3 is CASSESDSEAFF. As DNA, the CDR3 is TGCGCCAGCAGTGAGTCGGACAGTGAAGCTTTCTTT.

The chain combines TRBV6-1 with TRBJ2-6, with a weak D call TRBD1 (5 bases). V was clipped by 4 bases and J by 5 bases, with 12 bases between them. Germline CDR1 is MNHNS and CDR2 is SASEGT. The length of the CDR3 is 15 residues. CDR3 DNA sequence: TGTGCCAGCAGTGGCACAGGTTTAAGGGCCAACGTCCTGACTTTC. Residues: CASSGTGLRANVLTF.

J is TRBJ1-6 and V is TRBV19; D ambiguous. Germline values: CDR1 LNHDA, CDR2 SQIVND (reference sequence). The CDR3 covers 13 residues. The ends were cut back, 4 bases at V and 10 bases at J, with 11 bases in the middle. The CDR3 is CASSKGAGSPLHF. The CDR3 DNA reads as TGTGCCAGTAGTAAGGGCGCGGGATCACCCCTCCACTTT.

The chain carries TRBV5-4 and TRBJ2-1, with 7 bases aligning to TRBD1. Per the germline V gene, CDR1 is SGHNT and CDR2 is YYREEE (reference sequence). V was clipped by 0 bases and J by 7 bases; unmatched bases: 4. The CDR3 runs to 14 residues. Here the CDR3 DNA reads TGTGCCAGCAGCTTGGACAGGGGCGGGAATGAGCAGTTCTTC. It yields the protein CASSLDRGGNEQFF.

This chain's CDR3 is CAISEASVGGNSPLHF. The CDR3, as DNA: TGTGCCATCAGTGAGGCCTCGGTGGGAGGCAATTCACCCCTCCACTTT. The chain recombines TRBV10-3 with TRBJ1-6; D remains unclear. With 2 bases removed from V and 7 bases from J, the gap between germline ends came to 15 bases. Per the germline V gene, CDR1 is ENHRY and CDR2 is SYGVKD. This CDR3 contains 16 residues.

This clone has only one observation. The chain recombines TRBV7-3 with TRBJ2-1; D is perhaps TRBD1 (6 bases). Germline CDR1 and CDR2: SGHTA and FQGTGA. V was shortened by 2 bases and J by 8 bases, with 13 bases between the two germline ends. CDR3 length: 14 residues. CDR3: CASSLPIQGYEQFF. The CDR3 coding sequence is TGTGCCAGCAGCTTACCGATACAGGGCTATGAGCAGTTCTTC.

The chain employs TRBV18 and TRBJ1-5, with 9 bases that match TRBD1. CDR3 length equals 16 residues. J was trimmed by 5 bases and V by 1 base; bases with no gene match: 6. Per germline, CDR1 KGHSH and CDR2 LQKENI. The chain's CDR3 is CASSPQGDRVDQPQHF. CDR3 nucleotides: TGTGCCAGCTCACCACAGGGGGACAGGGTTGATCAGCCCCAGCATTTT.

The DNA of the CDR3 is TGTGCCAGCACCTTTGGACAGCAAATGGCGCAGTTCTTC. This gives the protein CASTFGQQMAQFF. The chain combines TRBV5-4 with TRBJ2-1, with D perhaps matching TRBD1 (6 bases). From germline, CDR1 is SGHNT and CDR2 YYREEE (reference sequence). Trimming took off 6 bases at V and 12 bases at J, with 19 bases between the two ends. The CDR3 has 13 residues.

The chain couples TRBV5-1 to TRBJ2-7, with TRBD1 matching 9 bases. V lost 6 bases to trimming and J lost 0 bases; unmatched junction nucleotides: 7. The CDR3 is made up of 15 amino acids. CDR1 SGHRS and CDR2 YFSETQ come from the germline V gene. CDR3 loop: CASTRTGASSYEQYF. The CDR3 bases are TGCGCCAGCACCCGGACAGGGGCTAGCTCCTACGAGCAGTACTTC.

The V and J genes are TRBV5-4 and TRBJ2-1; 8 bases agree with TRBD2. Germline values: CDR1 SGHNT, CDR2 YYREEE (reference sequence). With 2 bases clipped from V and 5 bases from J, the junction kept 6 bases outside the gene matches. The length of the CDR3 is 15 residues. The CDR3 reads CASSLSGGLNNEQFF. For the CDR3, the DNA is TGTGCCAGCAGCTTATCGGGGGGGCTTAACAATGAGCAGTTCTTC.

This chain connects TRBV10-3 to TRBJ1-5; D is ambiguous. This CDR3 has 14 residues. The V gene lost 11 bases and the J gene lost 3 bases, with 17 bases spanning the gap. Germline CDR1 ENHRY, CDR2 SYGVKD. CDR3 protein: CAAGSGTDNQPQHF. CDR3 DNA: TGTGCCGCCGGGTCGGGTACGGACAATCAGCCCCAGCATTTT.

The V gene is TRBV4-3, the J gene TRBJ1-2; weak D call: TRBD1 (6 bases). Germline loops: CDR1 LGHNA, CDR2 YSLEER. The CDR3 sequence is 15 residues long. Trimming removed 0 bases from V and 5 bases from J, with 13 bases in between. Here the CDR3 reads CASSQDGQPLYGYTF. The CDR3 coding sequence is TGCGCCAGCAGCCAAGATGGACAGCCCTTATATGGCTACACCTTC.

The chain links TRBV5-8 to TRBJ1-6; D unclear. V dropped 1 base and J dropped 2 bases, with 4 bases sitting between them. The CDR3 has 14 amino acids. Germline V gives CDR1 SGHTS, CDR2 YDEGEE. The CDR3 sequence: CASSLTAYNSPLHF. For the CDR3, the DNA is TGTGCCAGCAGCTTGACGGCCTATAATTCACCCCTCCACTTT.

The J gene is TRBJ2-6, the V gene TRBV27; TRBD1 matches 7 bases. This CDR3 region has 16 residues. The V and J ends lost 1 base and 2 bases, in that order; junction bases with no gene match: 2. The germline V gene has CDR1 MNHEY and CDR2 SMNVEV (reference sequence). The CDR3 DNA follows: TGTGCCAGCAGTTTATTAGGGGGCGCTGGGGCCAACGTCCTGACTTTC. Translation gives CASSLLGGAGANVLTF.